The rows below give T cell receptor beta chains drawn from one sample of a study of identical twins. TCRdb reprocessed the 5' RACE reads with MiXCR, giving one entry per CDR3 protein. The sample lists approximately 220,000 distinct CDR3 sequences; less than 9.5% were seen once. Material: memory (CD45RO+) T cells sorted from blood. The receptors stem from a woman aged 18-29 years in good health. The CDR3 runs from the conserved cysteine through the conserved F or W. Clone size is shown for a subset of rows, as once, few, many or a class of expanded clone.

>TRBV6-1|few
CASTRTSGAGANVLTF
>TRBV10-3|few
CAISEPGQGAYF
>TRBV11-2|.
CASSVNERTGELFF
>TRBV7-9|many
CASILPIGNTIYF
>TRBV20-1|few
CSAPKGGRAKNIQYF
>TRBV7-9|many
CASSREFMNTEAFF
>TRBV29-1|.
CSVAFGSSERNF
>TRBV20-1|few
CSARDDRGKNIQYF
>TRBV7-9|many
CASSLDDTQYF
>TRBV6-5|many
CASSYRQGGTDTQYF
>TRBV5-1|.
CASSPGSHYGYTF
>TRBV12-3/TRBV12-4|many
CASGIDRRNTEAFF
>TRBV14|few
CASSQAPSGVQYF
>TRBV6-2/TRBV6-3|few
CASSYWREQYF
>TRBV7-6|many
CASSLVHGSNGDEQFF
>TRBV4-3|few
CASSQEIGRLLHF
>TRBV19|few
CASSIDPGLVDLNEQFF
>TRBV7-2|.
CASVGRAEETQYF
>TRBV6-1|.
CASSERGSTYEQYF
>TRBV20-1|.
CSARVSAGTDTQYF
>TRBV5-4|.
CASSGESGLAAIDTQYF
>TRBV7-2|many
CASSYASGRGLTDTQYF
>TRBV20-1|.
CSARVGWEEGTYNEQFF
>TRBV6-2/TRBV6-3|.
CASTERGQVTEAFF
>TRBV27|few
CASSPRQVAYGYTF
>TRBV3-1|few
CASTTGGANTGELFF
>TRBV29-1|many
CSVEGVEAFF
>TRBV5-1|few
CASSLGPGAAGFF
>TRBV20-1|few
CSAVTSGRPPETQYF
>TRBV28|few
CASMQLNEKLFF
>TRBV5-1|many
CASTGGRDAYNEQFF
>TRBV9|few
CASSPGGGYSETQYF
>TRBV7-2|many
CASSLLRTSGGETQYF
>TRBV10-2|.
CASGTRAGSYNEQFF
>TRBV5-1|.
CASSPGSATYNEQFF
>TRBV12-3/TRBV12-4|few
CASSRDWKEAFF
>TRBV29-1|few
CSVEGGKGADTQYF
>TRBV5-1|many
CASSFSGGYEQYF
>TRBV27|few
CASSRGVVYNEQFF
>TRBV30|.
CAWSGLGQETQYF
>TRBV2|.
CACSATRLVLGTYNEQFF
>TRBV5-4|few
CASSHGQRGTEAFF